The T cell receptor (beta chain) under discussion was sequenced for a study of blood T cell repertoires in COVID-19. Whole-study context: Samples taken during acute and convalescent COVID-19 were collected in the United States, Italy and Spain. The analysed material was cDNA or gDNA that came from T cells, B-cell-depleted T cells, or PBMCs.

V gave up 4 bases and J gave up 5 bases; unmatched junction bases: 5. This CDR3 has 15 residues. Per germline, CDR1 SGHRS and CDR2 YFSETQ. Per the original methods: Reference gene primers were amplified, and this amplification served to estimate nucleated cell counts. Sequencing was performed with immunoSEQ multiplex PCR; in TCRdb, only in-frame clones are kept and a portion is missing. V and J calls and clone size are as listed in that table; D and trimming were resolved from the DNA. This table holds tens of thousands of clones, 65% to 90% found once. This chain uses TRBV5-1 with TRBJ1-4; TRBD1 agrees at 10 bases. The receptor comes from a man in his forties or fifties with acute or convalescent COVID-19. Material: peripheral blood. CDR3 residues: CASSPGQGENEKLFF. CDR3 coding DNA: TGCGCCAGCAGCCCCGGACAGGGGGAAAATGAAAAACTGTTTTTT. Full variable domain (outside the CDR3, taken from reference TRBV5-1 and TRBJ1-4): KAGVTQTPRYLIKTRGQQVTLSCSPISGHRSVSWYQQTPGQGLQFLFEYFSETQRNKGNFPGRFSGRQFSNSRSEMNVSTLELGDSALYLCASSPGQGENEKLFFGSGTQLSVL.